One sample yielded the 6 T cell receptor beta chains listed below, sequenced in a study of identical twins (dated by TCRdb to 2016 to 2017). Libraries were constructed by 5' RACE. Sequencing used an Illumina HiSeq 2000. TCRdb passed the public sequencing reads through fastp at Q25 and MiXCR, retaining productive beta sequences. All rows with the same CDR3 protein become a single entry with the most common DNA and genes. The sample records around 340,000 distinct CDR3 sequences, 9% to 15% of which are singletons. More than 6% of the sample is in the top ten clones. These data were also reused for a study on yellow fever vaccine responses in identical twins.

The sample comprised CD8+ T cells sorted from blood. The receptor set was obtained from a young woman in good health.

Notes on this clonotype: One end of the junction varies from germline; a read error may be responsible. CDR3 DNA: TGCTGTGCTAGAGACCCCGTCGGGGCGGGTAACAATGAGCAGTTCTTC. Its protein product is CCARDPVGAGNNEQFF. The chain has TRBV20-1 and TRBJ2-1; D possibly uses TRBD1 or TRBD2 (5 bases each). The CDR3 consists of 16 residues. The germline V gene has CDR1 DFQATT and CDR2 SNEGSKA (reference sequence).

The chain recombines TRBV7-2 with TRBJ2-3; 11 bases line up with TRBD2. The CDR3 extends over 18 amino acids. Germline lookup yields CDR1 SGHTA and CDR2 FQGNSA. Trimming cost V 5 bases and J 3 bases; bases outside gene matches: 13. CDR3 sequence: CASSVTGIAGGPTDTQYF. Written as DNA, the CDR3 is TGTGCCAGCAGCGTAACGGGGATAGCGGGGGGGCCAACAGATACGCAGTATTTT.

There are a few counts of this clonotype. As DNA, the CDR3 is TGTGCCAGCAGTACCGGACTAGACGGAGATACGCAGTATTTT. Its protein product is CASSTGLDGDTQYF. The chain carries TRBV6-4 and TRBJ2-3; TRBD2 matches 7 bases. V lost 5 bases to trimming and J lost 5 bases; unmatched junction nucleotides: 7. From germline, CDR1 is MRHNA and CDR2 SNTAGT. This CDR3 region has 14 residues.

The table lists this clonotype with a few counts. CDR3 sequence: CASSQVQEGYTEAFF. The DNA for the CDR3 is TGCGCCAGCAGCCAAGTTCAGGAGGGTTACACTGAAGCTTTCTTT. The rearrangement joins TRBV4-1 to TRBJ1-1, with D hard to call. The germline CDR1 and CDR2 sequences are MGHRA and YSYEKL. V gave up 1 base and J gave up 3 bases, with 12 bases separating them. The CDR3 extends over 15 amino acids.

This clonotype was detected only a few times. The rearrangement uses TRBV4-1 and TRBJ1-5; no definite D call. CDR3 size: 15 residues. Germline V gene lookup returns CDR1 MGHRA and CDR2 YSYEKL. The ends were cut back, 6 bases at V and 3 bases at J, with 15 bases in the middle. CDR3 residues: CASSTDWGPNQPQHF. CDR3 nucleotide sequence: TGCGCCAGCAGTACCGATTGGGGTCCCAATCAGCCCCAGCATTTT.

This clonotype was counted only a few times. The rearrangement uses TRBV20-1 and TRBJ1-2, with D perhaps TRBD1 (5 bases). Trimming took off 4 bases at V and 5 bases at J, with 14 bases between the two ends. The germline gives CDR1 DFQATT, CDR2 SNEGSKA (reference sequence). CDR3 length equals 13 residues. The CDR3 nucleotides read TGCAGTGCTACCTCACAGGACCGATATGGCTACACCTTC. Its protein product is CSATSQDRYGYTF.